This T cell receptor beta chain was retrieved from a study of OX40 agonist ivuxolimab in advanced cancers. The CDR3 is 15 residues long. Per germline, CDR1 LNHNV and CDR2 YYDKDF (reference sequence). With V trimmed by 1 base and J by 8 bases, 8 bases remained unmatched. This table comes from immunoSEQ multiplex PCR, and its TCRdb copy is limited to in-frame clones, with some not included. The table lists tens of thousands of clones, about 89% of them singletons. The J gene is TRBJ1-1, the V gene TRBV15, with 9 bases identical to TRBD1. The source material was CD4+ or CD8+ T cells sorted from blood, sampled in a trial of the OX40 agonist ivuxolimab. The sequence derives from an adult with an advanced solid tumor such as melanoma, head and neck, liver or kidney cancer. The CDR3 loop is CATSRGGTGRSEAFF. The CDR3 nucleotides are TGTGCCACCAGCAGAGGGGGGACAGGGCGGTCCGAAGCTTTCTTT.